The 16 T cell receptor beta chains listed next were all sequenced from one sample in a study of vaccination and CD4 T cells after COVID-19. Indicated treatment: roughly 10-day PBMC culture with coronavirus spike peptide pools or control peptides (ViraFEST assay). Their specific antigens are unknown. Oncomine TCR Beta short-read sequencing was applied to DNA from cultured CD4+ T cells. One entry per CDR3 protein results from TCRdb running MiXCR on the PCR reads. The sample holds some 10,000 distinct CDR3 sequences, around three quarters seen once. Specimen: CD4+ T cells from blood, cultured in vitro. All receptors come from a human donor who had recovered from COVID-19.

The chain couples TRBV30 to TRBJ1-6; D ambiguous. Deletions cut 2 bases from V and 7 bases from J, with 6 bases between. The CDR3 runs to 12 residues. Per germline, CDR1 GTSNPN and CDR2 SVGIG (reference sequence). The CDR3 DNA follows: TGTGCCTGGAGTAACGGGAATTCACCCCTCCACTTT. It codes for CAWSNGNSPLHF.

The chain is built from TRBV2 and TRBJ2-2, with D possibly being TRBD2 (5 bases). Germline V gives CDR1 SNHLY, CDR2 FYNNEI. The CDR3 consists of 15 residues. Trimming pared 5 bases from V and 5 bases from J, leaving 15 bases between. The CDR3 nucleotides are TGTGCCAGCAGTCCTGTGAATTCGGGGACCGGGGAGCTGTTTTTT. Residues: CASSPVNSGTGELFF.

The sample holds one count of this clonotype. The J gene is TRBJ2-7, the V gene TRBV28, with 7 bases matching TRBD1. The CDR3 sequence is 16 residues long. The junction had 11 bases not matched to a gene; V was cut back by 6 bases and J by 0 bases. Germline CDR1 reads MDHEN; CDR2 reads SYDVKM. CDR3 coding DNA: TGTGCCAGCAGCGCAGCGGACAGGCGGAGCTCCTACGAGCAGTACTTC. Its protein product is CASSAADRRSSYEQYF.

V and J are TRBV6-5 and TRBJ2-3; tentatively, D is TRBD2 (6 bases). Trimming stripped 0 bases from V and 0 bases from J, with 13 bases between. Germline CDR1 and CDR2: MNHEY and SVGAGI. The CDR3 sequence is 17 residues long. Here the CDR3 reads CASSYSVVAASTDTQYF. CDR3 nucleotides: TGTGCCAGCAGTTACTCGGTAGTAGCGGCTAGCACAGATACGCAGTATTTT.

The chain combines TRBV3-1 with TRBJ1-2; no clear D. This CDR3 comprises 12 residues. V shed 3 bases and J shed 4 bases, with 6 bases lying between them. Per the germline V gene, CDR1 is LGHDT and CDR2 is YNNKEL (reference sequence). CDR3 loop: CASSQEGYGYTF. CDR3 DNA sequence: TGTGCCAGCAGCCAGGAGGGCTATGGCTACACCTTC.

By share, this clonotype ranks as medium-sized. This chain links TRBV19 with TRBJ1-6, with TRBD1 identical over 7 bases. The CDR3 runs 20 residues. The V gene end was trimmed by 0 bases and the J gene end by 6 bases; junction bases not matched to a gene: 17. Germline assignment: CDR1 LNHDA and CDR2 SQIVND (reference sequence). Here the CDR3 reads CASSIEGKGARAICNSPLHF. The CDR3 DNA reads TGTGCCAGTAGTATAGAGGGTAAGGGGGCGCGGGCAATTTGTAATTCACCCCTCCACTTT.

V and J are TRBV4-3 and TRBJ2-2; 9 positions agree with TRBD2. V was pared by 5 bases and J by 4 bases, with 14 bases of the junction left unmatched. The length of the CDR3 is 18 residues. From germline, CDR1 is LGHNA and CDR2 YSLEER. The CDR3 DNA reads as TGCGCCAGCAGCGAAGCCGACCTAGCGGGGCCATCCACCGGGGAGCTGTTTTTT. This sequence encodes CASSEADLAGPSTGELFF.

CDR3 bases: TGTGCCAGCAGTGCAGGGGGGCGCGTAGCTGAAGCTTTCTTT. Amino acids: CASSAGGRVAEAFF. The V and J genes are TRBV6-4 and TRBJ1-1; TRBD1 matches at 7 bases. The CDR3 sequence is 14 residues long. The V segment lost 4 bases and the J segment 6 bases; nucleotides outside the gene matches: 8. CDR1 and CDR2 (germline): MRHNA, SNTAGT.

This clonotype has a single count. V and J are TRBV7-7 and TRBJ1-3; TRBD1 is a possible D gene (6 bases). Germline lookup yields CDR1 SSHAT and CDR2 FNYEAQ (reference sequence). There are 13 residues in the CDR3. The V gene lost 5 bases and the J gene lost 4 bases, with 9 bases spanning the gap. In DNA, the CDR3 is TGTGCCAGCAGCACAGGGCCCGGAAACACCATATATTTT. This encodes CASSTGPGNTIYF. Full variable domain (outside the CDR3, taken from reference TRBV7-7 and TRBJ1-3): GAGVSQSPRYKVTKRGQDVTLRCDPISSHATLYWYQQALGQGPEFLTYFNYEAQPDKSGLPSDRFSAERPEGSISTLTIQRTEQRDSAMYRCASSTGPGNTIYFGEGSWLTVV.

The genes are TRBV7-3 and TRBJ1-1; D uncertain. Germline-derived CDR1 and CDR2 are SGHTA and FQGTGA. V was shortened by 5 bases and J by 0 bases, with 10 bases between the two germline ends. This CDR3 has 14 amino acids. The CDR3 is CASSQSGLNTEAFF. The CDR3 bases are TGTGCCAGCAGCCAGTCGGGCCTGAACACTGAAGCTTTCTTT.

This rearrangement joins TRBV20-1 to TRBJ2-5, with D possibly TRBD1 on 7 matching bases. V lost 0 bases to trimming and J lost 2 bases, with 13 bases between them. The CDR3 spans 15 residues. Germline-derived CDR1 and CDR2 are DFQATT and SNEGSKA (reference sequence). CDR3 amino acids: CSARDAGQSQETQYF. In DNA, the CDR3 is TGCAGTGCTAGAGATGCGGGACAGTCTCAAGAGACCCAGTACTTC.

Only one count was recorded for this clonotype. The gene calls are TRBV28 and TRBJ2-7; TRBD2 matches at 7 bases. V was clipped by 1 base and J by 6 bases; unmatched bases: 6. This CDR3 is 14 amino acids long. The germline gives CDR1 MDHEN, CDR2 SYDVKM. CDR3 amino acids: CASSLFTSASEQYF. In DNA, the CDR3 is TGTGCCAGCAGTTTATTTACTAGCGCGAGCGAGCAGTACTTC.

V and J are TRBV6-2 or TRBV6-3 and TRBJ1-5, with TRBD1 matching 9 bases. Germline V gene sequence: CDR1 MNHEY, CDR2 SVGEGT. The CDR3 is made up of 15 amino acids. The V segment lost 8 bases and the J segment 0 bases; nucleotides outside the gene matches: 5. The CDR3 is CASRSTGGSNQPQHF. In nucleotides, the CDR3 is TGTGCCAGCCGATCGACAGGGGGTAGCAATCAGCCCCAGCATTTT.

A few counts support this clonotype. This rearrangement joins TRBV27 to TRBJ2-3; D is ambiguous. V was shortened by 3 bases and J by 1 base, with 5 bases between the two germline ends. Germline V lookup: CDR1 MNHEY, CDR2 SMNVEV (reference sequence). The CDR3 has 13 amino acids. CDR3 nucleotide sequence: TGTGCCAGCAGTTTTGGGGGCACAGATACGCAGTATTTT. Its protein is CASSFGGTDTQYF.

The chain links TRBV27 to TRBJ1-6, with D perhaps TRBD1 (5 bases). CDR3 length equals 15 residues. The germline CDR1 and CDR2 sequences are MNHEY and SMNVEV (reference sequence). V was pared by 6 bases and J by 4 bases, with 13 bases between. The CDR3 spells CASRQTGEYNSPLHF. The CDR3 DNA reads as TGTGCCAGCAGACAAACAGGAGAATATAATTCACCCCTCCACTTT.

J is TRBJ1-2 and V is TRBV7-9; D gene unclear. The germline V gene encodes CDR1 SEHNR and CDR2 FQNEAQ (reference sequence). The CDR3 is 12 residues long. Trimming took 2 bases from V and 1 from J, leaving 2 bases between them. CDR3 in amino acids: CASSLNNYGYTF. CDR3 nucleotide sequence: TGTGCCAGCAGCTTAAATAACTATGGCTACACCTTC.